This T cell receptor (beta chain) was obtained from a study of T cells in Graves' hyperthyroidism and ophthalmopathy. This clonotype was counted many times. Antigen unknown. V was clipped by 1 base and J by 6 bases, with 5 bases between them. In germline, CDR1 is MNHEY, CDR2 SMNVEV (reference sequence). The CDR3 extends over 12 amino acids. From RNA transcripts, TCR beta CDR3 regions were amplified. TCR CDR3 regions were first amplified by RT-PCR with HTBI primers. A single record per CDR3 protein comes from TCRdb applying MiXCR to the multiplex PCR reads. The sample consists of around 570,000 distinct CDR3 sequences, roughly 21% of them appearing once. Study outcomes and limitations: Most thyroid clonotypes that were expanded above 0.001 also turned up in blood.

The TCR comes from a man aged 35 to 55 with Graves' ophthalmopathy. Input material: blood. The chain links TRBV27 to TRBJ2-3; D is unclear. The CDR3 spells CASSLFGDTQYF. The CDR3 DNA follows: TGTGCCAGCAGTTTATTCGGGGATACGCAGTATTTT.